The 30 T cell receptor beta chains reported below all come from one sample, sequenced in a study of T-cell memory formation after mild COVID-19. TCRdb ran MiXCR on the 5' RACE reads and lists one entry per CDR3 protein. The sample has almost 250,000 distinct CDR3 sequences; just over 15% are singletons. Sample: PBMCs or a T cell subset sorted from them (not recorded which). The receptor set was obtained from an adult woman who had mild COVID-19 (a few samples of this study predate the infection). Cell type and time point are not known.

This clonotype was seen many times. The chain couples TRBV7-9 to TRBJ1-6, with a tentative D call TRBD1 (5 bases). This CDR3 has 13 residues. Germline lookup yields CDR1 SEHNR and CDR2 FQNEAQ (reference sequence). The V end was cut by 3 bases, the J end by 7 bases, with 7 bases between. The CDR3 DNA follows: TGTGCCAGCAGCTTGAAGGGGAATTCACCCCTCCACTTT. Its translation: CASSLKGNSPLHF.

The chain uses TRBV29-1 and TRBJ2-1, with 12 bases matching TRBD2. This CDR3 contains 16 residues. Germline V gene lookup returns CDR1 SQVTM and CDR2 ANQGSEA. The junction had 9 bases not matched to a gene; V was cut back by 1 base and J by 8 bases. For the CDR3, the DNA is TGCAGCGTTGAAGGACTAGCGGGAGACCTTAGGGATGAGCAGTTCTTC. Protein product: CSVEGLAGDLRDEQFF.

This clonotype was recorded a few times. The chain combines TRBV7-9 with TRBJ1-5, with D unresolved. CDR1 is SEHNR and CDR2 is FQNEAQ in the germline V gene (reference sequence). The CDR3 extends over 13 amino acids. Trimming stripped 5 bases from V and 4 bases from J, with 9 bases between. The CDR3 DNA is TGTGCCAGCAGCAAGGAGGGTAATCAGCCCCAGCATTTT. It translates to CASSKEGNQPQHF.

This clonotype was counted a few times. This chain uses TRBV20-1 with TRBJ2-7; 9 positions match TRBD1. This CDR3 has 15 residues. Germline CDR1 is DFQATT and CDR2 is SNEGSKA (reference sequence). V shed 0 bases and J 3 bases; nucleotides not matched to a gene: 6. The CDR3 nucleotides read TGCAGTGCTAGAGATCTGGGACAGGGTAACTACGAGCAGTACTTC. Translated: CSARDLGQGNYEQYF.

V gene TRBV29-1 combines with J gene TRBJ1-1; the match to TRBD1 covers 8 bases. Germline trimming cut 6 bases from V and 7 bases from J; bases unmatched to any gene: 10. Germline values: CDR1 SQVTM, CDR2 ANQGSEA. The CDR3 sequence is 13 residues long. The CDR3 is CSVDGQGRLEAFF. The CDR3 DNA reads TGCAGCGTCGATGGACAGGGCAGACTTGAAGCTTTCTTT.

The rearrangement joins TRBV12-3 or TRBV12-4 to TRBJ1-2; TRBD1 matches at 7 bases. The V and J ends lost 5 bases and 8 bases, in that order; junction bases with no gene match: 5. The CDR3 is 12 residues long. CDR3 residues: CASSPGGSGYTF. The CDR3 DNA is TGTGCCAGCAGTCCAGGGGGTAGCGGCTACACCTTC.

CDR3 nucleotides: TGTGCCAGCAGCTTCGGTCCTCCTAGTTATAATTCACCCCTCCACTTT. Amino acid sequence: CASSFGPPSYNSPLHF. The chain uses TRBV7-6 and TRBJ1-6; D not certain. This CDR3 is built from 16 residues. Germline lookup yields CDR1 SGHVS and CDR2 FNYEAQ. With 3 bases removed from V and 4 bases from J, the gap between germline ends came to 13 bases.

This clonotype was counted ten times or more. V gene TRBV12-3 or TRBV12-4 combines with J gene TRBJ2-5; TRBD1 matches at 9 bases. CDR3 length: 13 amino acids. Trimming took 5 bases from V and 5 from J; bases not matched to a gene: 3. CDR3 in DNA: TGTGCCAGCAGTAACAGGGGGCTGGAGACCCAGTACTTC. Residues: CASSNRGLETQYF.

This clonotype was seen a few times. The chain links TRBV4-1 to TRBJ2-5, with 8 bases lining up with TRBD1. CDR1 MGHRA and CDR2 YSYEKL come from the germline V gene. Trimming at V came to 4 bases and at J to 7 bases, leaving 11 bases not matched to a gene. This CDR3 comprises 15 residues. CDR3 protein: CASSLAGGAVPTQYF. In DNA, the CDR3 is TGCGCCAGCAGCCTGGCAGGGGGCGCGGTCCCGACCCAGTACTTC.

V and J are TRBV20-1 and TRBJ2-6; possible D gene TRBD1, 7 bases. The CDR3 has 15 amino acids. Germline CDR1 is DFQATT and CDR2 is SNEGSKA (reference sequence). V lost 5 bases and J 4 bases, leaving 15 bases between the germline ends. The CDR3 DNA is TGCAGTGCTGATACAGGGGACTCCGGGGCCAACGTCCTGACTTTC. It translates to CSADTGDSGANVLTF.

This clonotype was counted a few times. The chain employs TRBV15 and TRBJ2-2; D is perhaps TRBD2 (6 bases). Germline V CDR1 and CDR2: LNHNV, YYDKDF (reference sequence). Deletions cut 0 bases from V and 6 bases from J, with 14 bases between. The CDR3 spans 16 residues. The CDR3 nucleotides read TGTGCCACCAGCAGAGATCGGCTAGCGTGGTCCGGGGAGCTGTTTTTT. It specifies CATSRDRLAWSGELFF.

The chain uses TRBV7-8 and TRBJ1-1; 7 bases agree with TRBD1. The CDR3 is 16 residues long. Germline CDR1 SGHVS, CDR2 FQNEAQ. The ends lost 5 bases at V and 5 bases at J; junction bases unmatched: 14. The CDR3 nucleotides read TGTGCCAGCAGCCCGACAGGGCTGGGGGTTGGGACTGAAGCTTTCTTT. This gives the protein CASSPTGLGVGTEAFF.

In nucleotides, the CDR3 is TGCAGTGCAAGGACCGGAGCGGGAGGGAATGAGCAGTTCTTC. It codes for CSARTGAGGNEQFF. The gene calls are TRBV20-1 and TRBJ2-1, with 10 nucleotides matching TRBD2. The CDR3 has 14 residues. V trimming: 6 bases; J trimming: 7 bases; junction bases outside the gene matches: 9. Germline V gene data show CDR1 as DFQATT and CDR2 as SNEGSKA (reference sequence).

This chain uses TRBV19 with TRBJ2-1, with 10 bases lining up with TRBD1. CDR1 and CDR2 from the germline V gene are LNHDA and SQIVND (reference sequence). V was pared by 6 bases and J by 4 bases, with 3 bases of the junction left unmatched. The CDR3 length is 14 residues. CDR3 sequence (DNA): TGTGCCAGTAGCGACAGGGGGCGTTACAATGAGCAGTTCTTC. It encodes CASSDRGRYNEQFF.

J is TRBJ1-1 and V is TRBV11-1; no reliable D call. Germline CDR1 is SGHAT and CDR2 is FQDESV (reference sequence). V lost 5 bases, J lost 0 bases, and 7 bases lay in between. The CDR3 contains 13 residues. Here the CDR3 DNA reads TGTGCCAGCAGCCCGGAAATGAACACTGAAGCTTTCTTT. It yields the protein CASSPEMNTEAFF. The full variable domain, completed using reference TRBV11-1 and TRBJ1-1, is EAEVAQSPRYKITEKSQAVAFWCDPISGHATLYWYRQILGQGPELLVQFQDESVVDDSQLPKDRFSAERLKGVDSTLKIQPAELGDSAMYLCASSPEMNTEAFFGQGTRLTVV.

This clonotype has a handful of counts. The genes are TRBV5-1 and TRBJ2-7; TRBD2 is a possible D gene (5 bases). CDR3 length: 13 amino acids. Germline CDR1 SGHRS, CDR2 YFSETQ. The ends were cut back, 3 bases at V and 6 bases at J, with 13 bases in the middle. The CDR3, as DNA: TGCGCCAGCAGCTCATTCCTAGCTGGCGAGCAGTACTTC. Translation gives CASSSFLAGEQYF.

V gene TRBV7-2 combines with J gene TRBJ2-7; TRBD2 might be the D (6 bases). The CDR3 consists of 13 residues. V lost 4 bases and J 4 bases, leaving 11 bases between the germline ends. Germline values: CDR1 SGHTA, CDR2 FQGNSA. The CDR3 DNA reads as TGTGCCAGCAGCTGGGGTGGGGGGTACGAGCAGTACTTC. It specifies CASSWGGGYEQYF.

This clonotype was observed a few times. V usage is TRBV29-1 and J usage is TRBJ1-2; D gene ambiguous. This CDR3 has 15 amino acids. Trimming pared 3 bases from V and 7 bases from J, leaving 21 bases between. The V gene's germline CDR1 is SQVTM and CDR2 ANQGSEA. The CDR3 protein is CSVDDPGPSNSGYTF. The CDR3 DNA follows: TGCAGCGTTGATGATCCTGGGCCTTCGAATAGTGGCTACACCTTC. The full variable domain, with the rest looked up from reference TRBV29-1 and TRBJ1-2, is SAVISQKPSRDICQRGTSLTIQCQVDSQVTMMFWYRQQPGQSLTLIATANQGSEATYESGFVIDKFPISRPNLTFSTLTVSNMSPEDSSIYLCSVDDPGPSNSGYTFGSGTRLTVV.

This clonotype was found a few times. The chain carries TRBV6-5 and TRBJ1-6; D may be TRBD1 (6 bases). V was trimmed by 6 bases and J by 7 bases, leaving 13 bases between them. CDR1 and CDR2 from the germline V gene are MNHEY and SVGAGI. This CDR3 region has 14 residues. This CDR3 is CASSKAQGNSPLHF. In nucleotides, the CDR3 is TGTGCCAGCAGCAAAGCGCAGGGGAATTCACCCCTCCACTTT.

In DNA form, the CDR3 reads TGCGCCAGCAGCTTGGGCCATGGGACAGGGGGCACAGATACGCAGTATTTT. Residues: CASSLGHGTGGTDTQYF. The chain employs TRBV5-1 and TRBJ2-3; 10 bases map to TRBD1. Trimming cost V 0 bases and J 1 base; bases outside gene matches: 5. CDR3 length: 17 amino acids. CDR1 and CDR2 (germline): SGHRS, YFSETQ.

Within the sample, this clonotype is medium-sized. This sequence joins TRBV20-1 and TRBJ2-3; 8 bases match TRBD2. Germline CDR1 is DFQATT and CDR2 is SNEGSKA (reference sequence). V lost 6 bases, J lost 1 base, and 6 bases stayed unmatched. There are 14 residues in the CDR3. The CDR3 protein is CSANAGGRTDTQYF. CDR3 DNA: TGCAGTGCCAACGCGGGGGGTCGCACAGATACGCAGTATTTT.

The chain recombines TRBV21-1 with TRBJ2-7; the D call TRBD1 from the table was never checked on the DNA. TRBV21-1 is a pseudogene. This CDR3 spans 15 amino acids. Here the CDR3 DNA reads TGTGCCAGCAGCCTCCTGACCCGGGACAGGGACGAGCAGTACTTC. Residues: CASSLLTRDRDEQYF.

DNA of the CDR3: TGCGCCAGCAGCTTTGGACAGGGGGGCACTGAAGCTTTCTTT. It yields the protein CASSFGQGGTEAFF. The rearrangement uses TRBV5-1 and TRBJ1-1, with 10 bases matching TRBD1. Germline values: CDR1 SGHRS, CDR2 YFSETQ. V shed 2 bases, J shed 4 bases, and the junction held 2 bases outside the gene matches. The CDR3 extends over 14 amino acids.

The V call is TRBV10-3, the J call TRBJ2-7, with 7 bases that match TRBD1. V lost 6 bases and J lost 0; bases outside the gene matches: 11. Germline V lookup: CDR1 ENHRY, CDR2 SYGVKD. The CDR3 runs to 16 residues. CDR3 DNA: TGTGCCATCAGCCCTATTTTGACAGGGATCTCCTACGAGCAGTACTTC. Translated: CAISPILTGISYEQYF.

This clonotype was seen a handful of times. The rearrangement uses TRBV5-1 and TRBJ1-1; maybe TRBD1 (6 bases). Trimming pared 0 bases from V and 6 bases from J, leaving 12 bases between. Germline assignment: CDR1 SGHRS and CDR2 YFSETQ. The CDR3 runs to 14 residues. The DNA for the CDR3 is TGCGCCAGCAGCTTGGATCGGGGGGCGGCTGAAGCTTTCTTT. Translated: CASSLDRGAAEAFF.

This sequence joins TRBV20-1 and TRBJ1-5; no firm D call. There are 13 residues in the CDR3. V was shortened by 3 bases and J by 3 bases, with 9 bases between the two germline ends. Germline values: CDR1 DFQATT, CDR2 SNEGSKA (reference sequence). The CDR3 sequence is CSARPTANQPQHF. CDR3 bases: TGCAGTGCTAGGCCGACGGCCAATCAGCCCCAGCATTTT.

The chain carries TRBV27 and TRBJ2-7; 9 bases fit TRBD1. CDR3 size: 15 residues. After removal of 6 bases from V and 3 bases from J, the junction contained 9 bases not matched to a gene. CDR1 is MNHEY, CDR2 SMNVEV, per germline (reference sequence). CDR3 bases: TGTGCCAGCAGACTCGGGACAGGGAATCACTACGAGCAGTACTTC. Residues: CASRLGTGNHYEQYF.

This clonotype was counted at least ten times. V and J are TRBV4-1 and TRBJ2-1; possible D gene TRBD2, 6 bases. V was trimmed by 4 bases and J by 0 bases, leaving 16 bases between them. Germline V gene lookup returns CDR1 MGHRA and CDR2 YSYEKL. CDR3 length: 17 amino acids. Here the CDR3 reads CASSRFYRDSSYNEQFF. In DNA, the CDR3 is TGCGCCAGCAGCCGCTTCTACCGGGACTCCTCCTACAATGAGCAGTTCTTC.

This clonotype was observed a handful of times. The rearrangement joins TRBV5-6 to TRBJ2-7; 10 bases match TRBD2. Germline V lookup: CDR1 SGHDT, CDR2 YYEEEE. The J segment lost 5 bases and the V segment lost 2 bases, leaving 4 bases of the junction unmatched. The CDR3 runs 14 residues. CDR3 region: CASSFLAGDHEQYF. CDR3 coding DNA: TGTGCCAGCAGCTTTCTAGCGGGAGATCACGAGCAGTACTTC.

This sequence joins TRBV6-6 and TRBJ2-3; the D gene is possibly TRBD1 (5 bases). Germline V CDR1 and CDR2: MNHNY, SVGAGI (reference sequence). The CDR3 contains 13 residues. Trimming pared 6 bases from V and 6 bases from J, leaving 13 bases between. The CDR3 DNA sequence: TGTGCCAGCAGCCGCCAGGGTGGGGATACGCAGTATTTT. It specifies CASSRQGGDTQYF.